This T cell receptor (beta chain) originates from a study of OX40 agonist ivuxolimab in advanced cancers. Study context: Mean age approximately 66 years, range roughly 23 to 79; 82.7% male. Study outcomes and limitations: Partial responders at 0.1-3.0 mg/kg had among the lowest clonal expansion.

Worth noting for this clone: The antigen is undetermined.

Clones were sequenced by immunoSEQ multiplex PCR, and TCRdb holds only the in-frame ones, with some missing. The sample includes 65,000 to 100,000 clones, around 88% of them seen just once. Between the trimmed V and J ends, which lost 4 bases and 6 bases, there was a span of 10 bases. Germline-derived CDR1 and CDR2 are SGHKS and YYEKEE (reference sequence). This CDR3 is 13 amino acids long. Sequenced material: CD4+ or CD8+ T cells sorted from blood, taken in a trial of the OX40 agonist ivuxolimab. V and J are TRBV5-5 and TRBJ2-2; D may correspond to TRBD1 or TRBD2 (5 bases each). This TCR was recovered from an adult with an advanced solid tumor such as melanoma, head and neck, liver or kidney cancer. For the CDR3, the DNA is TGTGCCAGCAGCCCTCCGGGGCCCGGGGAGCTGTTTTTT. Its protein product is CASSPPGPGELFF.